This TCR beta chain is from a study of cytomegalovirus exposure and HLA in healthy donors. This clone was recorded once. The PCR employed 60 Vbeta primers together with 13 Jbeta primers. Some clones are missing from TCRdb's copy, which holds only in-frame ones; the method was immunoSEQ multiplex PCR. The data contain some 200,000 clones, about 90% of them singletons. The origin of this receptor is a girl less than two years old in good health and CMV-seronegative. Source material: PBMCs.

The CDR3 protein is CAWSRAVSYNEQFF. Written as DNA, the CDR3 is TGTGCCTGGAGTCGCGCGGTTTCCTACAATGAGCAGTTCTTC. V is TRBV30 and J is TRBJ2-1; D unclear. V lost 2 bases and J 1 base, leaving 9 bases between the germline ends. Germline CDR1 and CDR2: GTSNPN and SVGIG (reference sequence). The CDR3 has 14 amino acids.